Listed below are T cell receptor beta chains from one sample, sequenced in a study of T cell repertoires in cytomegalovirus infection. No cognate antigen is known for these TCRs. TCRdb passed the reads through MiXCR, listing each CDR3 protein once. This table has approximately 340,000 distinct CDR3 sequences, 25% to 30% appearing once. Source: cultured PBMCs, taken from culture after CMV antigen stimulation. All receptors derive from a human donor in good health (CMV status not recorded). Some clones in this sample may be carry-over from other donors' samples. CDR3s include the opening cysteine and the closing phenylalanine or tryptophan. A D gene is named only where the DNA matches it firmly. Size values are once, few and many counts, or a class for expanded clones, and some rows have none.

j_call v_call clone_size d_call cdr3_nt cdr3_aa
TRBJ2-1 TRBV12-3/TRBV12-4 few TRBD2 TGTGCCAGCAGACCGAGGACTAGCTCCTACAATGAGCAGTTCTTC CASRPRTSSYNEQFF
TRBJ1-6 TRBV7-2 NA NA TGTGCCAGCAGCTTAGATGCGGGGGGGGTCGGCTCACCCCTCCACTTT CASSLDAGGVGSPLHF
TRBJ2-1 TRBV7-8 many TRBD2 TGTGCCAGCAGCCCGACTAGCGCTCTTCTAAACAATGAGCAGTTCTTC CASSPTSALLNNEQFF
TRBJ2-7 TRBV11-3 NA NA TGTGCCAGCAGCTTAAAAGGGATGCACGAGCAGTACTTC CASSLKGMHEQYF
TRBJ2-3 TRBV9 NA NA TGTGCCAGCAGCGTAAAAACAGGCACAGATACGCAGTATTTT CASSVKTGTDTQYF
TRBJ2-3 TRBV4-2 NA TRBD2 TGTGCCAGCAGCCCCGGGGCGGGAGTGTCTGATACGCAGTATTTT CASSPGAGVSDTQYF
TRBJ2-7 TRBV9 few NA TGTGCCAGCAGCGTAGGTGGGACCGTCTCCTACGAGCAGTACTTC CASSVGGTVSYEQYF
TRBJ2-7 TRBV6-1 NA NA TGTGCCAGCAGTTTCACAGGGATACGGGACGAGCAGTACTTC CASSFTGIRDEQYF
TRBJ1-1 TRBV11-2 NA NA TGTGCCAGCAGCTCCCGGGACGTCTTATTCACTGAAGCTTTCTTT CASSSRDVLFTEAFF
TRBJ2-7 TRBV12-3/TRBV12-4 few TRBD1 TGTGCCAGCAGTTTGTTTTCGACAGGGTCGAGGGAGCAGTACTTC CASSLFSTGSREQYF
TRBJ2-1 TRBV6-2/TRBV6-3 NA NA TGTGCCAGCAGTCCCATGGGGGGCTCCTACAATGAGCAGTTCTTC CASSPMGGSYNEQFF
TRBJ1-1 TRBV5-4 few NA TGTGCCAGCAGTAAGAGTGGGGCCTACACTGAAGCTTTCTTT CASSKSGAYTEAFF
TRBJ1-6 TRBV13 NA TRBD1 TGTGCCAGCAGCTTTAACAGGGGTAATTCACCCCTCCACTTT CASSFNRGNSPLHF
TRBJ2-1 TRBV12-3/TRBV12-4 few NA TGTGCCAGCAGTCTTCTTAGGATAGTAGCCTACAATGAGCAGTTCTTC CASSLLRIVAYNEQFF
TRBJ1-6 TRBV5-4 NA TRBD1 TGTGCCAGCAGCTTCGGACAGGCGGATAATTCACCCCTCCACTTT CASSFGQADNSPLHF
TRBJ1-2 TRBV6-1 NA NA TGTGCCAGCAGTGGAGCCGAGGGGCGGGATGCCTACACCTTC CASSGAEGRDAYTF
TRBJ2-1 TRBV12-3/TRBV12-4 few NA TGTGCCAGCATTCCGGGACTCCGGAGCTCCTACAATGAGCAGTTCTTC CASIPGLRSSYNEQFF